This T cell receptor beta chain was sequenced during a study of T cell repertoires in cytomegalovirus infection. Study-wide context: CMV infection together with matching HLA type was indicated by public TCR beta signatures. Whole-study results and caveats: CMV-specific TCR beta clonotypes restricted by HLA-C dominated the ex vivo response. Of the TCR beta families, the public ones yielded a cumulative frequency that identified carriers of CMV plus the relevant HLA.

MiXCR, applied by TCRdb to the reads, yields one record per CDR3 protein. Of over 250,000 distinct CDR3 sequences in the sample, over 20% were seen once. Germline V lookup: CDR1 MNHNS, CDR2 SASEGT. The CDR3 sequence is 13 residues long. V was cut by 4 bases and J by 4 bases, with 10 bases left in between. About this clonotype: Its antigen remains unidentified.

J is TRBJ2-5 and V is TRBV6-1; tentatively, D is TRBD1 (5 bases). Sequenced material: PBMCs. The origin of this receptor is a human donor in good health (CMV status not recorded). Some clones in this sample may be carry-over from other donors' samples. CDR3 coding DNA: TGTGCCAGCAGTGGGGGCCGGAGAGAGACCCAGTACTTC. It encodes CASSGGRRETQYF.